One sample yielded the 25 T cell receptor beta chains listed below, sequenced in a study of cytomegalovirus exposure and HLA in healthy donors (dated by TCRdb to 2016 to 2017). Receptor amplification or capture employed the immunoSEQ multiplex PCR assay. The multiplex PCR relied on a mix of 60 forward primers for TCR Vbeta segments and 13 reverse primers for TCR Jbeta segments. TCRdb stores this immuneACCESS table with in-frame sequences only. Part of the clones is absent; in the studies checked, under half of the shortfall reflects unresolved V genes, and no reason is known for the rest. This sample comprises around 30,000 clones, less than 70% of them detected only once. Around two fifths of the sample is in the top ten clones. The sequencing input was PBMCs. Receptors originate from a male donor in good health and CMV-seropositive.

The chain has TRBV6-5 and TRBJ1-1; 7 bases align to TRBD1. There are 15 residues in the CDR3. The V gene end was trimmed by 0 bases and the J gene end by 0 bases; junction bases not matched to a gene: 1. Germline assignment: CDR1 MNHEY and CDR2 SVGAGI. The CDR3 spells CASSYSGTVNTEAFF. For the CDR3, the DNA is TGTGCCAGCAGTTACTCAGGGACAGTGAACACTGAAGCTTTCTTT.

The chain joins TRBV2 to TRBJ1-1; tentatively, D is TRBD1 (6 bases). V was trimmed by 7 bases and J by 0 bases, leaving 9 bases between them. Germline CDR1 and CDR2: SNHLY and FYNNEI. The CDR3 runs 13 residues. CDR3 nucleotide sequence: TGTGCCAGCAACGGACAGATGAACACTGAAGCTTTCTTT. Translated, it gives CASNGQMNTEAFF. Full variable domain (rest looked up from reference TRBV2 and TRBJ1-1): EPEVTQTPSHQVTQMGQEVILRCVPISNHLYFYWYRQILGQKVEFLVSFYNNEISEKSEIFDDQFSVERPDGSNFTLKIRSTKLEDSAMYFCASNGQMNTEAFFGQGTRLTVV.

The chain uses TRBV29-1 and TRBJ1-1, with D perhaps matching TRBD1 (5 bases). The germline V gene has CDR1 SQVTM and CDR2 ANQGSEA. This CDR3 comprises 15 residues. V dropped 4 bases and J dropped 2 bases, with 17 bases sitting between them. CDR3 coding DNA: TGCAGCGTTGTGGCAGGGAAGTTTTCCAACACTGAAGCTTTCTTT. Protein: CSVVAGKFSNTEAFF.

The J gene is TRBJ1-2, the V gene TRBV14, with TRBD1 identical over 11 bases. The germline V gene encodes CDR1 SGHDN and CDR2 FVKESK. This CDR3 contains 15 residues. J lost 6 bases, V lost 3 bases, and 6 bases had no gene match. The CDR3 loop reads CASSHEGQGVNGYTF. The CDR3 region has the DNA TGTGCCAGCAGCCACGAGGGACAGGGGGTAAATGGCTACACCTTC.

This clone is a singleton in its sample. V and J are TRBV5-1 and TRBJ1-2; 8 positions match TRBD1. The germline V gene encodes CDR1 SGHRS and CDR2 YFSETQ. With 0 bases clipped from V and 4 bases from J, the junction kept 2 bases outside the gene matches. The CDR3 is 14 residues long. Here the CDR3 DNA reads TGCGCCAGCAGCTTGGTCGGGACAGGCTATGGCTACACCTTC. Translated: CASSLVGTGYGYTF.

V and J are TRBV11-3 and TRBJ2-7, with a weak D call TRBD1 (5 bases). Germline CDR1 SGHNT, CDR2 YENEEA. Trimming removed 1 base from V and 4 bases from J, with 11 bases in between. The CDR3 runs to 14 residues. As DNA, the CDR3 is TGTGCCAGCAGCTTAGCTTCCCAGGGATACGAGCAGTACTTC. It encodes CASSLASQGYEQYF.

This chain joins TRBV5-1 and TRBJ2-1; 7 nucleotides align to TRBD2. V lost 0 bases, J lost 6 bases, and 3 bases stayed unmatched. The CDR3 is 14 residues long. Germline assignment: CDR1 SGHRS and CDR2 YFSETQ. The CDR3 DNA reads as TGCGCCAGCAGCTTGGCCGCGGGAGTCAATGAGCAGTTCTTC. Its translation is CASSLAAGVNEQFF.

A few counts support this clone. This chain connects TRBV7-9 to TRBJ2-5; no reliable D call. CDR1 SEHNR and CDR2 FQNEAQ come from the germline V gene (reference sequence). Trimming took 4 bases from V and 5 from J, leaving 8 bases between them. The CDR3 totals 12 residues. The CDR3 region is CASSYTWETQYF. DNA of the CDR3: TGTGCCAGCAGCTACACCTGGGAGACCCAGTACTTC.

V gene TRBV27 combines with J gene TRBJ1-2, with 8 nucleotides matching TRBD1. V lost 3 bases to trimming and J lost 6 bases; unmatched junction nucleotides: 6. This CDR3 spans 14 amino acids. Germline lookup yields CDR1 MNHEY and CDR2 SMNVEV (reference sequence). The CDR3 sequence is CASSFGAGGNGYTF. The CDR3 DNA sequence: TGTGCCAGCAGTTTTGGGGCAGGGGGCAATGGCTACACCTTC.

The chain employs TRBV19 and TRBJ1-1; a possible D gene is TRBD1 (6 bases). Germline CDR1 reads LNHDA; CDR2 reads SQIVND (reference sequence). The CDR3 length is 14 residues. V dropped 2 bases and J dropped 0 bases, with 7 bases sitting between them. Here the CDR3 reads CASSITGMNTEAFF. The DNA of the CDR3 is TGTGCCAGTAGTATAACAGGGATGAACACTGAAGCTTTCTTT.

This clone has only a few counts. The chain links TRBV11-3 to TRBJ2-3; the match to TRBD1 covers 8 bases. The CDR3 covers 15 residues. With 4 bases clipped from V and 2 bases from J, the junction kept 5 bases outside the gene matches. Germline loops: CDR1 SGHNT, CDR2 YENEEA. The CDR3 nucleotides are TGTGCCAGCAGCTCCGGGACAGGTCACACAGATACGCAGTATTTT. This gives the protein CASSSGTGHTDTQYF.

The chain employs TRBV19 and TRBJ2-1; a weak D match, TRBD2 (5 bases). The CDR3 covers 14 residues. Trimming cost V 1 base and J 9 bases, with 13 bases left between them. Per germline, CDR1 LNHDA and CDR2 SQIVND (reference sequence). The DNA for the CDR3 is TGTGCCAGTAGTATAGGGCCCTCAAGCGGTGAGCAGTTCTTC. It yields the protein CASSIGPSSGEQFF. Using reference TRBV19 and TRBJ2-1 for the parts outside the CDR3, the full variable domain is DGGITQSPKYLFRKEGQNVTLSCEQNLNHDAMYWYRQDPGQGLRLIYYSQIVNDFQKGDIAEGYSVSREKKESFPLTVTSAQKNPTAFYLCASSIGPSSGEQFFGPGTRLTVL.

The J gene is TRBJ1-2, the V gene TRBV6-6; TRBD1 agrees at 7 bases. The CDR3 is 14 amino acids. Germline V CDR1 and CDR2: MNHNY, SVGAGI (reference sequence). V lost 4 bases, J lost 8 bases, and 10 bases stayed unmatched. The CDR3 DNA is TGTGCCAGCAGTTCCCTCCGGGACAGCGAGGGCTACACCTTC. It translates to CASSSLRDSEGYTF.

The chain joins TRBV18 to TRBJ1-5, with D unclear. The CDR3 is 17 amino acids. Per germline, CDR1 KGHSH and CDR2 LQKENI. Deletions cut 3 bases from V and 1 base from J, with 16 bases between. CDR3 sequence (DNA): TGTGCCAGCTCACCCATCGATCGCAGAGGGAGCAATCAGCCCCAGCATTTT. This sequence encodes CASSPIDRRGSNQPQHF.

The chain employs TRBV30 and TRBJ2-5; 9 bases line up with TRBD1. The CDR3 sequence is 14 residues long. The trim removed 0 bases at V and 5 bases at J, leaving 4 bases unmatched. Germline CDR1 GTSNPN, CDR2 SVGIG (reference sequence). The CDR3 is CAWSVNRGRETQYF. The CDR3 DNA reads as TGTGCCTGGAGTGTTAACAGGGGGCGGGAGACCCAGTACTTC.

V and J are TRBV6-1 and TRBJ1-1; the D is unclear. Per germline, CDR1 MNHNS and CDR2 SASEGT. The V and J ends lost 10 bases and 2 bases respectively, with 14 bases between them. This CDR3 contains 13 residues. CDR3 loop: CATSSLPNTEAFF. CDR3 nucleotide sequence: TGTGCCACCAGCTCCCTACCTAACACTGAAGCTTTCTTT.

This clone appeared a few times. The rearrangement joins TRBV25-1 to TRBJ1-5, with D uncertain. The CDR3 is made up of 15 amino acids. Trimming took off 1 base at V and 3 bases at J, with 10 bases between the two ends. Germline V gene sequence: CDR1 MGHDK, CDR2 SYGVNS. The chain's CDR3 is CASSESGITNQPQHF. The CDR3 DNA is TGTGCCAGCAGTGAATCAGGCATAACCAATCAGCCCCAGCATTTT. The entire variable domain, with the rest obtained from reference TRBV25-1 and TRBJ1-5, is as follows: EADIYQTPRYLVIGTGKKITLECSQTMGHDKMYWYQQDPGMELHLIHYSYGVNSTEKGDLSSESTVSRIRTEHFPLTLESARPSHTSQYLCASSESGITNQPQHFGDGTRLSIL.

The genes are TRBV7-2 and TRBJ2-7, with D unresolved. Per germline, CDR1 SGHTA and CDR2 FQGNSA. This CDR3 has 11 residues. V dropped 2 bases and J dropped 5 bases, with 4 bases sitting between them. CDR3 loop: CASSLSDEQYF. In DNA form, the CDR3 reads TGTGCCAGCAGCTTATCGGACGAGCAGTACTTC.

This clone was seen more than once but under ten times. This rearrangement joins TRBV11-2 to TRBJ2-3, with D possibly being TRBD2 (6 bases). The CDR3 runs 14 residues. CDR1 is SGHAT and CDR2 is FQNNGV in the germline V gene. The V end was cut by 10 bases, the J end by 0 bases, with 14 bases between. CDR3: CATQLGGSTDTQYF. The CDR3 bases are TGTGCCACCCAGCTTGGGGGGAGCACAGATACGCAGTATTTT.

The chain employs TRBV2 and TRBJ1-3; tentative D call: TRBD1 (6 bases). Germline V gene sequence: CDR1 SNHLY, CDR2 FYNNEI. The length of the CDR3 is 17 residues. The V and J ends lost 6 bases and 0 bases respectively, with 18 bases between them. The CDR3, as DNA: TGTGCCAGCAGGCACATCCGGACAGACATCTCTGGAAACACCATATATTTT. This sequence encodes CASRHIRTDISGNTIYF.

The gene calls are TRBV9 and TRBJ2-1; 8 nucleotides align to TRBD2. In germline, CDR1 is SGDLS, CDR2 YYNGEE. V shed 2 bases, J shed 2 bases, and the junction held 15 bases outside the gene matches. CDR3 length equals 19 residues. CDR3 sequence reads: CASSVGGRGLGFTYNEQFF. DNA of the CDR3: TGTGCCAGCAGCGTCGGCGGTAGGGGACTAGGGTTCACCTACAATGAGCAGTTCTTC. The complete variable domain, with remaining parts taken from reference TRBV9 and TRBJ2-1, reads DSGVTQTPKHLITATGQRVTLRCSPRSGDLSVYWYQQSLDQGLQFLIQYYNGEERAKGNILERFSAQQFPDLHSELNLSSLELGDSALYFCASSVGGRGLGFTYNEQFFGPGTRLTVL.

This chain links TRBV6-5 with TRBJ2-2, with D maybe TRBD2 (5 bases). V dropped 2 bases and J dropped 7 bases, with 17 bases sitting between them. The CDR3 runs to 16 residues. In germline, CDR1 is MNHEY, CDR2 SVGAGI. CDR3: CASSYGSAKAGGELFF. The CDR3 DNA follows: TGTGCCAGCAGTTACGGTAGCGCAAAGGCGGGCGGGGAGCTGTTTTTT.

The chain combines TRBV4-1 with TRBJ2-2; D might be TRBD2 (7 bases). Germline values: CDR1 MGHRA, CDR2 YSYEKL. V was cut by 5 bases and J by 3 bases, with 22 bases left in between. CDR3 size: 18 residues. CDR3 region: CASSINSRGGEDTGELFF. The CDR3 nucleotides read TGCGCCAGCAGCATCAATAGTAGGGGGGGCGAGGACACCGGGGAGCTGTTTTTT.

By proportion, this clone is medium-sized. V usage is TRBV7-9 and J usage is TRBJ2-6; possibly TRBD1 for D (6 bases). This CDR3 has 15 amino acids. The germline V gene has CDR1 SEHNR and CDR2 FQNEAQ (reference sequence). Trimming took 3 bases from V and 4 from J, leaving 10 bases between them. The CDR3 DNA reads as TGTGCCAGCAGCTTTCGGACAGCAGGGGCCAACGTCCTGACTTTC. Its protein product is CASSFRTAGANVLTF.

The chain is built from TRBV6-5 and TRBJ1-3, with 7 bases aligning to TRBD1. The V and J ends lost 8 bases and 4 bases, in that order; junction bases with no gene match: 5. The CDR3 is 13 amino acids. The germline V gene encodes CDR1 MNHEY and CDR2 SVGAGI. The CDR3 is CASRDRVGNTIYF. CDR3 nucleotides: TGTGCCAGCCGAGACAGGGTCGGAAACACCATATATTTT.